The 22 T cell receptor beta chains below all came from one sample that was sequenced in a study of post-analysis software for immune sequencing data (dated by TCRdb to between 2014 and 2016). Antigens for these TCRs are unknown. The paper's findings and limits, for the study overall: Patients showed significantly higher frequencies than controls for a few TRBV segments, among them TRBV5-6, TRBV5-1 and TRBV20-1.

Libraries came from PCR. The instrument was an Illumina HiSeq 2500. Unique molecular identifiers were incorporated into TCR beta cDNA libraries to reduce PCR and sequencing biases. The public sequencing data were trimmed at Q25 with fastp and processed into clonotypes with MiXCR by TCRdb, which kept only in-frame beta chains. Merged by CDR3 protein, the rows form single entries marked with the most common genes and DNA. Recorded for this sample are hundreds of thousands of distinct CDR3 sequences; around 27% of them occurred a single time. Of the sample, more than 0.45% is held by the ten largest clones. The specimen was blood. The receptors derive from a girl aged 5-17 years with multiple sclerosis.

A word on this clonotype: This may arise from a read error, as a much more abundant clone is one base away. V usage is TRBV12-3 or TRBV12-4 and J usage is TRBJ1-5; no firm D call. This CDR3 region has 14 residues. The CDR3 spells CASSFGLGNQLQHF. The CDR3 DNA reads as TGTGCCAGCAGTTTTGGCCTGGGCAATCAGCTCCAGCATTTT.

This clonotype was detected a few times. The gene calls are TRBV7-2 and TRBJ2-1, with 8 bases that match TRBD2. Trimming cost V 1 base and J 6 bases; bases outside gene matches: 8. The length of the CDR3 is 16 residues. Germline V gene lookup returns CDR1 SGHTA and CDR2 FQGNSA. The CDR3 nucleotides read TGTGCCAGCAGCTTAGGAGCGGGGGCCAATCGCAATGAGCAGTTCTTC. This translates into CASSLGAGANRNEQFF.

The V and J genes are TRBV20-1 and TRBJ2-4; D gene unclear. The V end was cut by 4 bases, the J end by 0 bases, with 13 bases between. Germline V gives CDR1 DFQATT, CDR2 SNEGSKA (reference sequence). The length of the CDR3 is 15 residues. CDR3 residues: CSATQVALAKNIQYF. CDR3 coding DNA: TGCAGTGCTACGCAGGTTGCCTTAGCCAAAAACATTCAGTACTTC.

V gene TRBV6-6 combines with J gene TRBJ2-5; possibly TRBD1 for D (8 bases). Trimming took off 8 bases at V and 5 bases at J, with 21 bases between the two ends. Germline CDR1 MNHNY, CDR2 SVGAGI (reference sequence). The CDR3 contains 15 residues. The CDR3 DNA is TGTGCCAGCCTCCTAGCGGCAGGGGGCCGGGAGACCCAGTACTTC. This translates into CASLLAAGGRETQYF.

This CDR3 reads CSVEAPSGFGYTF. CDR3 nucleotides: TGCAGCGTTGAAGCCCCGTCAGGCTTTGGCTACACCTTC. The gene calls are TRBV29-1 and TRBJ1-2, with no clear D. This CDR3 contains 13 residues. Trimming left V 1 base short and J 7 bases short, with 13 bases between. Germline assignment: CDR1 SQVTM and CDR2 ANQGSEA.

This sequence joins TRBV27 and TRBJ2-1; 8 nucleotides line up with TRBD1. The germline V gene encodes CDR1 MNHEY and CDR2 SMNVEV (reference sequence). V lost 8 bases and J lost 3; bases outside the gene matches: 3. This CDR3 region has 13 residues. The CDR3 DNA reads TGTGCCAGCTCGGACAGGGTCTACAATGAGCAGTTCTTC. It codes for CASSDRVYNEQFF.

A few counts support this clonotype. V and J are TRBV20-1 and TRBJ2-4, with 8 bases fitting TRBD2. V gave up 3 bases and J gave up 9 bases; unmatched junction bases: 13. There are 15 residues in the CDR3. Germline loops: CDR1 DFQATT, CDR2 SNEGSKA (reference sequence). The CDR3 sequence is CSARRLAGRGGIQYF. CDR3 DNA: TGCAGTGCTAGGAGATTAGCGGGACGGGGAGGCATTCAGTACTTC.

The J gene is TRBJ2-1, the V gene TRBV7-2, with 9 bases matching TRBD2. V shed 3 bases and J 1 base; nucleotides not matched to a gene: 7. This CDR3 is 17 amino acids long. Germline values: CDR1 SGHTA, CDR2 FQGNSA. CDR3 in DNA: TGTGCCAGCAGCTTGAGGGCGGGGGGGCTTTCCTACAATGAGCAGTTCTTC. It is translated as CASSLRAGGLSYNEQFF.

The V call is TRBV3-1, the J call TRBJ2-4, with D unclear. The length of the CDR3 is 13 residues. Trimming left V 2 bases short and J 9 bases short, with 11 bases between. Germline V gives CDR1 LGHDT, CDR2 YNNKEL (reference sequence). CDR3 coding DNA: TGTGCCAGCAGCCAATACACTTTAGGCATTCAGTACTTC. The encoded protein is CASSQYTLGIQYF.

The chain combines TRBV29-1 with TRBJ1-2; 8 nucleotides align to TRBD1. CDR3 length equals 15 residues. Trimming removed 2 bases from V and 4 bases from J; junction bases left unmatched: 9. Germline loops: CDR1 SQVTM, CDR2 ANQGSEA. The chain's CDR3 is CSVESPGQASYGYTF. For the CDR3, the DNA is TGCAGCGTTGAATCACCGGGACAGGCGTCCTATGGCTACACCTTC.

This clonotype occurred a few times. The genes are TRBV2 and TRBJ2-3; D may match TRBD1 or TRBD2 (5 bases each). The CDR3 totals 15 residues. Germline V lookup: CDR1 SNHLY, CDR2 FYNNEI. Trimming removed 6 bases at V and 2 bases at J, with 15 bases between. CDR3 in DNA: TGTGCCAGCAGAGGCCGGGACGTATTCACAGATACGCAGTATTTT. This codes for CASRGRDVFTDTQYF. The full variable domain, its missing parts supplied by reference TRBV2 and TRBJ2-3, is EPEVTQTPSHQVTQMGQEVILRCVPISNHLYFYWYRQILGQKVEFLVSFYNNEISEKSEIFDDQFSVERPDGSNFTLKIRSTKLEDSAMYFCASRGRDVFTDTQYFGPGTRLTVL.

This clonotype was found a few times. The chain uses TRBV2 and TRBJ2-3; TRBD1 agrees at 7 bases. The CDR3 sequence is 16 residues long. Germline-derived CDR1 and CDR2 are SNHLY and FYNNEI. The J segment lost 2 bases and the V segment lost 1 base, leaving 6 bases of the junction unmatched. The CDR3 coding sequence is TGTGCCAGCAGTGAAGGGGGACAGCTCTCCACAGATACGCAGTATTTT. Translation: CASSEGGQLSTDTQYF.

This chain links TRBV2 with TRBJ2-5; a possible D gene is TRBD1 (5 bases). The J call could be wrong; TRBJ2-7 is a better fit for the DNA end. The CDR3 contains 13 residues. Germline CDR1 is SNHLY and CDR2 is FYNNEI. The CDR3 spells CASSERGWGEQYF. The CDR3 region has the DNA TGTGCCAGCAGTGAAAGGGGCTGGGGCGAGCAGTACTTC.

Regarding this clonotype: At one end the junction does not follow the germline gene, possibly because of a read error. The genes are TRBV20-1 and TRBJ1-5; 8 nucleotides match TRBD1. Germline CDR1 reads DFQATT; CDR2 reads SNEGSKA (reference sequence). The CDR3 spans 14 residues. Here the CDR3 reads CSARSTGGNQPQHF. In DNA, the CDR3 is TGTAGTGCTAGATCGACAGGGGGCAATCAGCCCCAGCATTTT.

This clonotype was counted between two and nine times. The chain is built from TRBV4-1 and TRBJ2-3; D ambiguous. This CDR3 region has 13 residues. The ends were cut back, 0 bases at V and 6 bases at J, with 7 bases in the middle. The germline CDR1 and CDR2 sequences are MGHRA and YSYEKL. CDR3 protein: CASSQEPADTQYF. The CDR3 DNA sequence: TGCGCCAGCAGCCAAGAGCCGGCGGATACGCAGTATTTT.

This clonotype was seen a few times. The V gene is TRBV29-1, the J gene TRBJ2-3; TRBD2 might be the D (5 bases). V was pared by 4 bases and J by 7 bases, with 12 bases between. Germline CDR1 reads SQVTM; CDR2 reads ANQGSEA. The CDR3 totals 12 residues. Here the CDR3 DNA reads TGCAGCGTTGGGGAGAACGGAAATACGCAGTATTTT. Translated: CSVGENGNTQYF.

The chain employs TRBV7-2 and TRBJ2-5; TRBD1 matches at 8 bases. The J call may be in error: the DNA end matches TRBJ2-7 better. Germline V gives CDR1 SGHTA, CDR2 FQGNSA. This CDR3 is built from 13 residues. CDR3 protein: CASRAGGPYEQYF. The CDR3 coding sequence is TGTGCCAGCAGAGCAGGGGGCCCCTACGAGCAGTACTTC.

This clonotype was picked up a small number of times. The chain employs TRBV3-1 and TRBJ2-1; 7 bases are a match to TRBD1. CDR3 size: 15 residues. CDR1 is LGHDT, CDR2 YNNKEL, per germline (reference sequence). With V trimmed by 4 bases and J by 4 bases, 7 bases remained unmatched. CDR3 in amino acids: CASSLERQGYNEQFF. CDR3 in DNA: TGTGCCAGCAGCCTCGAAAGACAGGGTTACAATGAGCAGTTCTTC.

This chain links TRBV4-1 with TRBJ1-1, with TRBD1 identical over 9 bases. V lost 4 bases, J lost 0 bases, and 6 bases stayed unmatched. Germline values: CDR1 MGHRA, CDR2 YSYEKL. This CDR3 region has 16 residues. The CDR3 protein is CASSRRQGGLNTEAFF. The CDR3 DNA follows: TGCGCCAGCAGCCGAAGACAGGGGGGTCTGAACACTGAAGCTTTCTTT.

Of note for this clonotype: Compared with germline, one end of the junction differs, possibly owing to a read error. V usage is TRBV9 and J usage is TRBJ2-2, with TRBD2 matching over 8 bases. The CDR3 runs 16 residues. Germline CDR1 SGDLS, CDR2 YYNGEE. The CDR3 region is CANSVARVAGTGELFF. DNA for the CDR3: TGTGCCAACAGCGTAGCTCGAGTAGCGGGAACCGGGGAGCTGTTTTTT. Combining the CDR3 with reference TRBV9 and TRBJ2-2 gives the whole variable domain DSGVTQTPKHLITATGQRVTLRCSPRSGDLSVYWYQQSLDQGLQFLIQYYNGEERAKGNILERFSAQQFPDLHSELNLSSLELGDSALYFCANSVARVAGTGELFFGEGSRLTVL.

This clonotype was observed many times. The CDR3 spells CSADRTSGRYEQYF. The CDR3 DNA follows: TGCAGTGCGGACCGGACTAGCGGGAGGTACGAGCAGTACTTC. This chain links TRBV20-1 with TRBJ2-7; 14 bases align to TRBD2. Germline assignment: CDR1 DFQATT and CDR2 SNEGSKA (reference sequence). The CDR3 totals 14 residues. V was clipped by 6 bases and J by 4 bases; unmatched bases: 5.

The chain couples TRBV6-2 or TRBV6-3 to TRBJ2-6; 8 bases line up with TRBD1. After removal of 8 bases from V and 0 bases from J, the junction contained 3 bases not matched to a gene. Per germline, CDR1 MNHEY and CDR2 SVGEGT. The CDR3 runs 15 residues. CDR3 loop: CASGQGLSGANVLTF. The CDR3 DNA sequence: TGTGCCAGCGGACAGGGCCTCTCTGGGGCCAACGTCCTGACTTTC.